This T cell receptor beta chain stems from a study of blood T cell repertoires in COVID-19 (TCRdb year 2020). Study-level background: Samples covering the acute and convalescent phases of COVID-19 were provided by collaborators in the United States, Italy and Spain. The prospective study material was composed of cDNA or gDNA derived from T cells, B-cell-depleted T cells, or PBMCs. Samples came from the ongoing ImmuneRACE study (first 160 participants) plus 1,254 subjects from 6 global collaborators. Subjects who had been exposed to COVID-19, were actively infected with it, or had recovered from it provided the deeply sampled blood TCRbeta repertoires that made up the dataset. The sample metadata nearly always contained a de-identified subject ID, COVID-19 status, age in years and sex. HLA class I and class II types, where available, came from metadata supplied by the sample provider rather than from assay-based typing. A freely available public database, intended as a resource for researchers studying the immune response to SARS-CoV-2, is where the repertoires were released. Summary of the overall study and its limitations: Clinical and demographic metadata were provided uncurated, with the amount varying by source and participant.

Details on this clone: It has no known antigen specificity. No base qualities exist here, and no much larger clone lies one base off it.

Between the V and J ends, shortened by 6 bases and 5 bases respectively, the junction contains 13 bases. The CDR3 runs 13 residues from the cysteine to the phenylalanine. Only CDR3 DNA remains: 39 bases, in frame from the first base. Via the germline V gene, CDR1 is SGHAT and CDR2 FQNNGV. TCRbeta CDR3 regions were amplified from genomic DNA using the immunoSEQ Assay, a bias-controlled multiplex PCR. In the paper's pipeline: The number of nucleated cells in each sample was estimated by amplification of reference gene primers within the assay. To quantify the absolute abundance of each unique TCRbeta CDR3 rearrangement, sequence reads were collapsed and filtered. For each sample, productive Simpson clonality was calculated as the square root of Simpson's diversity index over productive rearrangements. TCRdb holds this immuneACCESS table with in-frame rearrangements only. Some clones are missing; in checked studies, unresolved V genes explain under half, and the rest has no known cause. D and trimming come from the DNA, and the V and J calls and clone size come from that table. The sample table shows fewer than 400,000 clones, and under 90% are seen once. The ten most abundant clones make up about 4% of the sample.

In the prospective study, participants were roughly 18 to 100 years old, resided in around 25 geographic areas of the United States, and were enrolled through a virtual design. In the prospective study, participants were assigned to cohorts based on the clinical history participants reported in a screening survey and a study questionnaire. ImmuneRACE Cohort 3 recovered participants were defined by two consecutive negative NP/OP PCR tests, healthcare professional clearance, or symptom resolution. In the prospective study, whole blood, serum and a nasopharyngeal or oropharyngeal swab were collected from each participant by mobile phlebotomists. Prospective study participants could optionally give additional blood draws and questionnaires over an approximately 2-month period. Before DNA extraction, blood samples from the prospective study were shipped at room temperature or frozen.

The sequenced material came from PBMCs or T cells enriched from blood (not recorded which). The chain joins TRBV11-2 to TRBJ2-5, with no confident D gene call. The clonotype comes from a man aged 25-45 years who had recovered from COVID-19. The CDR3 loop reads CASRTIQVETQYF. The DNA is TGTGCCAGCAGGACAATCCAGGTGGAGACCCAGTACTTC.